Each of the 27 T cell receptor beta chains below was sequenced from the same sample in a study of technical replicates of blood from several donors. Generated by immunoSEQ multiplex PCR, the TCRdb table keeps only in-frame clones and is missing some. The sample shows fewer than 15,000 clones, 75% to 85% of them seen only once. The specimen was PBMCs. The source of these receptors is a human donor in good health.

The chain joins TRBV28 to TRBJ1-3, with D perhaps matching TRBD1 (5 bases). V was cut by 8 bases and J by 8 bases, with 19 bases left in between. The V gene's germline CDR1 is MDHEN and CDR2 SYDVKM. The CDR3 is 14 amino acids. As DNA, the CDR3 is TGTGCCAGCTTGACAGCCAGCACCCCGGACACCATATATTTT. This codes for CASLTASTPDTIYF.

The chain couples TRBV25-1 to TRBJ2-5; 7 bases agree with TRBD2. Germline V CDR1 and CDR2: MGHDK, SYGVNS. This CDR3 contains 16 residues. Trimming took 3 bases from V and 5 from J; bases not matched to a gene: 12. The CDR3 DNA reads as TGTGCCAGCAGTGAGACGGGGCGGGAGCGTACGGAGACCCAGTACTTC. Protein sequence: CASSETGRERTETQYF.

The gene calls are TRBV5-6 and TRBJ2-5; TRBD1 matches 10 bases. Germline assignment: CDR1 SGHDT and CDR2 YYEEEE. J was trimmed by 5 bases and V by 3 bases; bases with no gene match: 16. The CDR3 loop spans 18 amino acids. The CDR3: CASSSPVTGGFRGETQYF. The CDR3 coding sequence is TGTGCCAGCAGCTCTCCAGTGACAGGGGGCTTTAGGGGGGAGACCCAGTACTTC.

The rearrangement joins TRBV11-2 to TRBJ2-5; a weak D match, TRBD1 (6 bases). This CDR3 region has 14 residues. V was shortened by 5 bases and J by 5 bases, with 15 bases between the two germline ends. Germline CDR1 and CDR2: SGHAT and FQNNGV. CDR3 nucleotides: TGTGCCAGCAGCCCCCGGCAGGGGTGGGAGACCCAGTACTTC. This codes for CASSPRQGWETQYF.

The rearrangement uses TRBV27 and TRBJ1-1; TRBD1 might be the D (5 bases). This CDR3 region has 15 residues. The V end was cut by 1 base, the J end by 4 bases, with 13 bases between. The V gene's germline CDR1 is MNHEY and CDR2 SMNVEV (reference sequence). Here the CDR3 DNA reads TGTGCCAGCAGTTTATATGGGGCGGGGGGCACTGAAGCTTTCTTT. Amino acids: CASSLYGAGGTEAFF.

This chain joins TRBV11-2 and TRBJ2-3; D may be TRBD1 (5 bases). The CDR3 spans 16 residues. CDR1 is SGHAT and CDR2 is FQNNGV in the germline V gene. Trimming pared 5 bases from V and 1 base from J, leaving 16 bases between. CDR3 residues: CASSPPQLGGTDTQYF. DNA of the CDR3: TGTGCCAGCAGCCCCCCGCAGCTAGGGGGCACAGATACGCAGTATTTT.

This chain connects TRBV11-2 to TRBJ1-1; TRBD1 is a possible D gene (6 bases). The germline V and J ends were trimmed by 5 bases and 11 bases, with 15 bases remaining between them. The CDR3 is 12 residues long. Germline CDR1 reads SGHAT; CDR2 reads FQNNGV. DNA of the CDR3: TGTGCCAGCAGCAGAACAGGGCCTGGGGCTTTCTTT. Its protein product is CASSRTGPGAFF. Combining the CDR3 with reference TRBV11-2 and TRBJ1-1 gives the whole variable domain EAGVAQSPRYKIIEKRQSVAFWCNPISGHATLYWYQQILGQGPKLLIQFQNNGVVDDSQLPKDRFSAERLKGVDSTLKIQPAKLEDSAVYLCASSRTGPGAFFGQGTRLTVV.

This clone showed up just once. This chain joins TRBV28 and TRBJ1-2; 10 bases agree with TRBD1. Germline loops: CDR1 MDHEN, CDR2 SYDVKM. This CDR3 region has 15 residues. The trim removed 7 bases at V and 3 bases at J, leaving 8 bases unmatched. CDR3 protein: CASTPRDRGDYGYTF. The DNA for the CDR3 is TGTGCCAGCACACCGCGGGACAGGGGTGACTATGGCTACACCTTC.

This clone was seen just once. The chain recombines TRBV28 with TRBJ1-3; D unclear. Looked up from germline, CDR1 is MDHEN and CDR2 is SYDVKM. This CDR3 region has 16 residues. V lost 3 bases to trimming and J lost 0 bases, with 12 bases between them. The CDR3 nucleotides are TGTGCCAGCAGTTTGGTTTGGCATACCTCTGGAAACACCATATATTTT. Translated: CASSLVWHTSGNTIYF.

For the CDR3, the DNA is TGTGCCAGCTCACCCTCGGGGACAGGGGTCCACGAGCAGTACTTC. This codes for CASSPSGTGVHEQYF. The chain recombines TRBV18 with TRBJ2-7, with TRBD1 identical over 10 bases. The CDR3 consists of 15 residues. V shed 3 bases and J 5 bases; nucleotides not matched to a gene: 7. Per germline, CDR1 KGHSH and CDR2 LQKENI. The variable domain in full, with the rest retrieved from reference TRBV18 and TRBJ2-7, is NAGVMQNPRHLVRRRGQEARLRCSPMKGHSHVYWYRQLPEEGLKFMVYLQKENIIDESGMPKERFSAEFPKEGPSILRIQQVVRGDSAAYFCASSPSGTGVHEQYFGPGTRLTVT.

The CDR3 is CASSLEGTSETQYF. The CDR3 DNA sequence: TGCGCCAGCAGCTTGGAAGGGACATCAGAGACCCAGTACTTC. The rearrangement uses TRBV5-1 and TRBJ2-5, with D possibly matching TRBD1 (6 bases). V dropped 0 bases and J dropped 4 bases, with 10 bases sitting between them. CDR3 length equals 14 residues. Germline V gene sequence: CDR1 SGHRS, CDR2 YFSETQ. Full variable domain (rest looked up from reference TRBV5-1 and TRBJ2-5): KAGVTQTPRYLIKTRGQQVTLSCSPISGHRSVSWYQQTPGQGLQFLFEYFSETQRNKGNFPGRFSGRQFSNSRSEMNVSTLELGDSALYLCASSLEGTSETQYFGPGTRLLVL.

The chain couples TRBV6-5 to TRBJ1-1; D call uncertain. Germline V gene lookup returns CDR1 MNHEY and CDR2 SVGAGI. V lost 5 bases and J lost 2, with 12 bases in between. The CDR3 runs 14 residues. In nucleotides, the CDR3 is TGTGCCAGCAGTACACTAGGACCCAACACTGAAGCTTTCTTT. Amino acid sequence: CASSTLGPNTEAFF.

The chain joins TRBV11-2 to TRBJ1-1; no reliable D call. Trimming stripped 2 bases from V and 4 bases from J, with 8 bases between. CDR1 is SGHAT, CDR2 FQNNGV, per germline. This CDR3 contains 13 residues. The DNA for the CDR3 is TGTGCCAGCAGCTTAATGCCGAGCACTGAAGCTTTCTTT. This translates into CASSLMPSTEAFF.

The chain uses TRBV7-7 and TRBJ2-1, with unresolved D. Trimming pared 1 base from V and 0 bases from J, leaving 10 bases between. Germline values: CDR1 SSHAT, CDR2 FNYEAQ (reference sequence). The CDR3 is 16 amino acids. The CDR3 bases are TGTGCCAGCAGCTTAGGTCGGAGTAGCTCCTACAATGAGCAGTTCTTC. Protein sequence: CASSLGRSSSYNEQFF.

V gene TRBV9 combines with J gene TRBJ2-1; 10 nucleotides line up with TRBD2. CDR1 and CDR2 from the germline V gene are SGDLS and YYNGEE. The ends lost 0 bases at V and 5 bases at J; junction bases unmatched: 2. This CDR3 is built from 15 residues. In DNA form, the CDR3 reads TGTGCCAGCAGCGTAGGGACTAGCGGAAACAATGAGCAGTTCTTC. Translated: CASSVGTSGNNEQFF.

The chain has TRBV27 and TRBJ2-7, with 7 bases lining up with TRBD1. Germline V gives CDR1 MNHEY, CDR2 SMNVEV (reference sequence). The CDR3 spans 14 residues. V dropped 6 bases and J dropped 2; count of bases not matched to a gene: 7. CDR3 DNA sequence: TGTGCCAGCAGATCCGTGCAGGGGGCCTACGAGCAGTACTTC. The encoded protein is CASRSVQGAYEQYF.

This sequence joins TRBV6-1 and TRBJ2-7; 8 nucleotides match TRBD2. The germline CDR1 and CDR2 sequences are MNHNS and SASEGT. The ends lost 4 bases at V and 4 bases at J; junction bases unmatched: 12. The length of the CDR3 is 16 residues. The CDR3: CASSVPGTRAFYEQYF. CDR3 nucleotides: TGTGCCAGCAGTGTTCCCGGGACTAGAGCTTTTTACGAGCAGTACTTC.

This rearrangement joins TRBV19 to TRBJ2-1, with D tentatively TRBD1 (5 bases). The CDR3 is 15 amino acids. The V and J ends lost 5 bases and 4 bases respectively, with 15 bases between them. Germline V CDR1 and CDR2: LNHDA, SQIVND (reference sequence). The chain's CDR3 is CASSRGQGYYNEQFF. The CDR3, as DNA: TGTGCCAGTAGTCGCGGCCAGGGCTATTACAATGAGCAGTTCTTC. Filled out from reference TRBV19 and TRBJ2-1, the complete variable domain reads DGGITQSPKYLFRKEGQNVTLSCEQNLNHDAMYWYRQDPGQGLRLIYYSQIVNDFQKGDIAEGYSVSREKKESFPLTVTSAQKNPTAFYLCASSRGQGYYNEQFFGPGTRLTVL.

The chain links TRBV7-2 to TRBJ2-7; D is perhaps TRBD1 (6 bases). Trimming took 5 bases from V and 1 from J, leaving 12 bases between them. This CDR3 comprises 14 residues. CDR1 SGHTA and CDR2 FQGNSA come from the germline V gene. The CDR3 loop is CASSPQGLSYEQYF. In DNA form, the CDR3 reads TGTGCCAGCAGCCCACAGGGTTTGTCCTACGAGCAGTACTTC.

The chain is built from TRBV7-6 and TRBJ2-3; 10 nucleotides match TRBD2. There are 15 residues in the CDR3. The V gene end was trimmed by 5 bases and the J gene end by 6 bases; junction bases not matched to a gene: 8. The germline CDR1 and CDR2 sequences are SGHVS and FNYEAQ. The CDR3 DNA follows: TGTGCCAGCAGCAGTCCTAGCGGGAGCTTCGATACGCAGTATTTT. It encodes CASSSPSGSFDTQYF.

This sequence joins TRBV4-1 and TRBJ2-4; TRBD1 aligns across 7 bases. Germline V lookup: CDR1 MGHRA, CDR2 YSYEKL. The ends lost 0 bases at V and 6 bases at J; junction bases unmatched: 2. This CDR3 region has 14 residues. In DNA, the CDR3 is TGCGCCAGCAGCCAAGACAGGGGGATAAACATTCAGTACTTC. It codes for CASSQDRGINIQYF.

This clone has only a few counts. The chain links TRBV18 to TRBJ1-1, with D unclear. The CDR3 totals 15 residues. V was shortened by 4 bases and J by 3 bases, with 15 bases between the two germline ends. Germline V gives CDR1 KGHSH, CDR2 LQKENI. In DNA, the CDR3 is TGTGCCAGCTCACTCACGCCGGGGAAGGACACTGAAGCTTTCTTT. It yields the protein CASSLTPGKDTEAFF.

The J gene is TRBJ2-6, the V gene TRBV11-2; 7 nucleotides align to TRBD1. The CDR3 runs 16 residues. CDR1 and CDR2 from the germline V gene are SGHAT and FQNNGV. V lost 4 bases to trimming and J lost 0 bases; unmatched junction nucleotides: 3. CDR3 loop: CASSSGQSSGANVLTF. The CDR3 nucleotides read TGTGCCAGCAGCTCGGGACAGAGCTCTGGGGCCAACGTCCTGACTTTC.

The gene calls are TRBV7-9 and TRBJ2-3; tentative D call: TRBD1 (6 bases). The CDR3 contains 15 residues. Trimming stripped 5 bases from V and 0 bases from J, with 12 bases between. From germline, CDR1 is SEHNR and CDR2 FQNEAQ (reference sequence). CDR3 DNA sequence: TGTGCCAGCAGCAACATAGGGGGAAGCACAGATACGCAGTATTTT. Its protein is CASSNIGGSTDTQYF.

CDR3 sequence reads: CASSPRQGDNGYTF. The DNA for the CDR3 is TGTGCCAGCAGCCCACGACAGGGAGATAATGGCTACACCTTC. The V and J genes are TRBV7-6 and TRBJ1-2, with TRBD1 matching over 7 bases. The CDR3 runs 14 residues. V lost 5 bases and J lost 6; bases outside the gene matches: 9. Per the germline V gene, CDR1 is SGHVS and CDR2 is FNYEAQ. Full variable domain (outside the CDR3, taken from reference TRBV7-6 and TRBJ1-2): GAGVSQSPRYKVTKRGQDVALRCDPISGHVSLYWYRQALGQGPEFLTYFNYEAQQDKSGLPNDRFSAERPEGSISTLTIQRTEQRDSAMYRCASSPRQGDNGYTFGSGTRLTVV.

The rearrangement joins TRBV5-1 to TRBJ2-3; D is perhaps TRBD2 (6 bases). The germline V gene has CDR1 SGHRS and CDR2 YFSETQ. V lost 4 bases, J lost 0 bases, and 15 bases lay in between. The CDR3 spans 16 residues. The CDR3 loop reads CASSVGTDTSTDTQYF. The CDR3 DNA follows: TGCGCCAGCAGCGTGGGGACTGATACTAGCACAGATACGCAGTATTTT.

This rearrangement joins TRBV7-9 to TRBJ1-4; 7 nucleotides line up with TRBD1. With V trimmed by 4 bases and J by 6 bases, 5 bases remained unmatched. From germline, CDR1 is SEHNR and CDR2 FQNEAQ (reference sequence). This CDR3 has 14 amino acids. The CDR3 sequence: CASSSGGRYEKLFF. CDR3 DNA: TGTGCCAGCAGCTCAGGGGGGAGGTATGAAAAACTGTTTTTT.